This is a list of T cell receptor beta chains from one sample in a study of T cells in Graves' hyperthyroidism and ophthalmopathy. MiXCR, applied by TCRdb to the multiplex PCR reads, yields one record per CDR3 protein. Found here are fewer than 900,000 distinct CDR3 sequences, under 20% of them singletons; the top ten hold approximately 15%. Source material: blood. All receptors derive from a woman in her forties or fifties with Graves' hyperthyroidism that later progressed to Graves' ophthalmopathy. Each CDR3 is given with its conserved first and last residue. D genes are given only for firm matches. Size is omitted from some rows. Given values are once, few, many or a class for expanded clones.

TRBJ2-3	-	many	TRBV6-2/TRBV6-3	CASSPSMVVAYTQYF	TGTGCCAGCAGTCCAAGTATGGTGGTTGCCTATACGCAGTATTTT
TRBJ2-1	TRBD2	-	TRBV6-2/TRBV6-3	CASSKVASGGNEQFF	TGTGCCAGCAGTAAGGTTGCTAGCGGGGGGAATGAGCAGTTCTTC
TRBJ1-1	-	-	TRBV6-4	CASSDSGEKNTEALF	TGTGCCAGCAGTGACTCAGGCGAAAAGAACACTGAAGCTCTCTTT
TRBJ1-6	-	-	TRBV10-2	CASSDRGQKLSNSPLHF	TGCGCCAGCAGTGATCGTGGGCAGAAGCTATCGAATTCACCCCTCCACTTT
TRBJ1-5	-	many	TRBV3-1	CASSQVFGPINQPQHF	TGTGCCAGCAGCCAAGTATTCGGGCCGATCAATCAGCCCCAGCATTTT
TRBJ1-1	-	-	TRBV7-2	CASSLVHREAFF	TGTGCCAGCAGCTTAGTACACAGGGAAGCTTTCTTT
TRBJ2-3	-	-	TRBV15	CATSRELASTDTQYF	TGTGCCACCAGCAGAGAACTAGCTAGCACAGATACGCAGTATTTT
TRBJ2-1	-	few	TRBV4-1	CASSPPTEPGNEQFF	TGCGCCAGCAGCCCGCCGACGGAGCCGGGCAATGAGCAGTTCTTC
TRBJ2-7	-	-	TRBV4-1	CASSQWDQSYEQYF	TGCGCCAGCAGCCAATGGGACCAGTCCTACGAGCAGTACTTC
TRBJ1-2	-	many	TRBV3-1	CASSQVGGSDYGYTF	TGTGCCAGCAGCCAAGTTGGGGGTTCAGACTATGGCTACACCTTC
TRBJ2-7	TRBD1	few	TRBV29-1	CSVLRQGSSYEQYF	TGCAGCGTTCTCAGACAGGGGTCCTCCTACGAGCAGTACTTC
TRBJ1-2	TRBD1	many	TRBV3-1	CASSRRTGGDDGYTF	TGTGCCAGCAGCCGCCGGACAGGGGGGGATGATGGCTACACCTTC
TRBJ2-2	-	few	TRBV5-1	CASSLESGNTGELFF	TGCGCCAGCAGCTTGGAATCAGGGAACACCGGGGAGCTGTTTTTT
TRBJ1-4	-	-	TRBV12-3/TRBV12-4	CASRHGTSEKLFF	TGTGCCAGCAGACACGGGACGAGTGAAAAACTGTTTTTT
TRBJ1-1	TRBD1	many	TRBV3-1	CASSQPRTGGNTEAFF	TGTGCCAGCAGCCAACCCCGGACAGGGGGAAACACTGAAGCTTTCTTT
TRBJ2-7	TRBD1	many	TRBV20-1	CSARATGNEQYF	TGCAGTGCTAGAGCGACAGGGAACGAGCAGTACTTC
TRBJ1-2	-	once	TRBV4-2	CASNQDPISGNPFFTNYYGYTF	TGTGCCAGCAACCAAGATCCAATATCAGGGAACCCTTTTTTTACGAACTACTATGGCTACACCTTC
TRBJ1-1	-	many	TRBV7-9	CASSAPWGDEAFF	TGTGCCAGCAGCGCGCCGTGGGGTGACGAAGCTTTCTTT
TRBJ2-1	-	-	TRBV12-5	CASGPPGLYNEQFF	TGTGCTAGTGGTCCCCCAGGTCTCTACAATGAGCAGTTCTTC
TRBJ2-1	-	-	TRBV4-1	CASSHPRGRPNEQFF	TGCGCCAGCAGCCACCCCCGTGGGAGGCCCAATGAGCAGTTCTTC
TRBJ2-7	TRBD1	many	TRBV7-9	CASSPTGGIYEQYF	TGTGCCAGCAGCCCGACAGGGGGCATCTACGAGCAGTACTTC
TRBJ2-7	-	-	TRBV7-9	CASSLPRGMAYEQYF	TGTGCCAGCAGCTTACCCAGGGGAATGGCCTACGAGCAGTACTTC
TRBJ2-5	TRBD2	many	TRBV3-1	CASSQEGLVISETQYF	TGTGCCAGCAGCCAAGAGGGACTAGTTATTAGCGAGACCCAGTACTTC
TRBJ2-1	-	few	TRBV27	CASTQGNEQFF	TGTGCCAGCACCCAAGGGAATGAGCAGTTCTTC
TRBJ2-5	-	many	TRBV3-1	CASSQDWAVQETQYF	TGTGCCAGCAGCCAAGATTGGGCTGTACAAGAGACCCAGTACTTC
TRBJ1-1	TRBD1	-	TRBV27	CASSPLDRRLLNTEAFF	TGTGCCAGCAGTCCGCTGGACAGGAGGCTTCTAAACACTGAAGCTTTCTTT
TRBJ2-5	TRBD1	few	TRBV20-1	CSARQGAMETQYF	TGCAGTGCTAGACAGGGGGCGATGGAGACCCAGTACTTC
TRBJ1-2	-	-	TRBV5-6	CAGSIDGGRGYYGYTF	TGTGCCGGCAGCATTGACGGGGGCAGGGGATACTATGGCTACACCTTC
TRBJ1-2	-	few	TRBV11-2	CASSLEEGVDGYTF	TGTGCCAGCAGCTTAGAAGAAGGGGTCGACGGCTACACCTTC
TRBJ2-2	TRBD1	-	TRBV29-1	CSVETGSYTGELFF	TGCAGCGTTGAGACAGGGTCTTACACCGGGGAGCTGTTTTTT
TRBJ1-1	-	many	TRBV5-1	CASSIGTNTEAFF	TGCGCCAGCAGCATCGGGACGAACACTGAAGCTTTCTTT
TRBJ2-4	-	-	TRBV29-1	CSVEWGSKNIQYF	TGCAGCGTTGAATGGGGGTCCAAAAACATTCAGTACTTC
TRBJ2-1	TRBD1	-	TRBV19	CASTARGDRALYNEQFF	TGTGCCAGTACCGCGCGCGGGGACAGGGCATTATACAATGAGCAGTTCTTC
TRBJ1-6	TRBD1	many	TRBV2	CASMPGQYNSPLHF	TGTGCCAGCATGCCGGGACAGTATAATTCACCCCTCCACTTT
TRBJ2-1	-	many	TRBV12-3/TRBV12-4	CASSSPVGGPSYNEQFF	TGTGCCAGCAGTTCCCCGGTCGGGGGACCCTCCTACAATGAGCAGTTCTTC
TRBJ2-3	-	-	TRBV4-2	CASSQSTGTDTQYF	TGTGCCAGCAGCCAAAGCACGGGGACAGATACGCAGTATTTT
TRBJ2-2	TRBD2	-	TRBV20-1	CSAQSGGVTGELFF	TGCAGTGCTCAGAGCGGGGGGGTTACCGGGGAGCTGTTTTTT
TRBJ2-7	TRBD2	-	TRBV30	CAWSYGLAGGDGGEQYF	TGTGCCTGGAGTTACGGACTAGCGGGGGGGGACGGGGGAGAGCAGTACTTC
TRBJ1-5	-	-	TRBV12-3/TRBV12-4	CASSFADHQPQHF	TGTGCCAGCAGTTTCGCCGACCATCAGCCCCAGCATTTT
TRBJ2-3	-	many	TRBV3-1	CASSRGVESDTQYF	TGTGCCAGCAGCCGGGGGGTCGAGTCAGATACGCAGTATTTT
TRBJ2-1	TRBD2	few	TRBV12-3/TRBV12-4	CASSRLAVRTNEQFF	TGTGCCAGCAGTCGACTAGCGGTCCGTACCAATGAGCAGTTCTTC
TRBJ1-4	TRBD1	many	TRBV7-8	CASSQGQGRKLFF	TGTGCCAGCAGCCAAGGACAGGGCCGAAAACTGTTTTTT
TRBJ2-1	TRBD1	once	TRBV29-1	CSVEDRDSYNEQFF	TGCAGCGTTGAGGACAGGGACTCCTACAATGAGCAGTTCTTC
TRBJ2-1	TRBD2	few	TRBV7-8	CASSWGLAGVYEQFF	TGTGCCAGCAGCTGGGGACTAGCGGGGGTCTATGAGCAGTTCTTC
TRBJ2-4	-	many	TRBV2	CASSLRRAPGYIQYF	TGTGCCAGCAGTCTGCGACGAGCCCCCGGCTACATTCAGTACTTC
TRBJ2-1	TRBD1	-	TRBV6-2/TRBV6-3	CASSYHDRVNNEQFF	TGTGCCAGCAGTTACCATGACAGGGTAAACAATGAGCAGTTCTTC
TRBJ1-2	TRBD1	few	TRBV5-1	CASSLGGQGARNYGYTF	TGCGCCAGCAGCTTGGGGGGACAGGGGGCGCGGAACTATGGCTACACCTTC
TRBJ2-3	TRBD2	many	TRBV11-1	CASSAGLAKTDTQYF	TGTGCCAGCAGCGCGGGACTAGCTAAGACAGATACGCAGTATTTT
TRBJ1-5	TRBD1	few	TRBV20-1	CSATHGTGRYSNQPQHF	TGCAGTGCTACTCACGGGACAGGGCGGTATAGCAATCAGCCCCAGCATTTT
TRBJ2-2	TRBD1	few	TRBV29-1	CSVLGDRGHDTGELFF	TGCAGCGTGCTAGGCGACAGGGGGCATGACACCGGGGAGCTGTTTTTT
TRBJ2-3	TRBD2	many	TRBV3-1	CASSPRLAGDSTDTQYF	TGTGCCAGCAGCCCTAGACTAGCGGGGGACTCCACAGATACGCAGTATTTT
TRBJ1-5	-	many	TRBV3-1	CASSQWRDQPQHF	TGTGCCAGCAGCCAGTGGAGGGATCAGCCCCAGCATTTT
TRBJ2-1	TRBD2	-	TRBV12-3/TRBV12-4	CASRATSGGISSYNEQFF	TGTGCCAGCAGAGCTACTAGCGGGGGGATTAGCTCCTACAATGAGCAGTTCTTC
TRBJ1-6	-	-	TRBV6-5	CASSDSIFNSPLHF	TGTGCCAGCAGTGACTCGATCTTTAATTCACCCCTCCACTTT
TRBJ1-5	-	many	TRBV6-6	CASSYPDSYGNQPQHF	TGTGCCAGCAGTTACCCTGACAGTTACGGCAATCAGCCCCAGCATTTT